This T cell receptor (beta chain) was identified during a study of identical twins. General study results and limits: Cord blood beta clonotypes that were abundant carried fewer insertions, and memory repertoires showed no such trend.

The CDR3 is made up of 16 amino acids. Germline CDR1 SGDLS, CDR2 YYNGEE. V lost 4 bases and J 0 bases, leaving 14 bases between the germline ends. This clonotype was observed a few times. Its target is unknown. Using its own MiXCR run on the 5' RACE reads, TCRdb lists one record per CDR3 protein. The sample shows some 690,000 distinct CDR3 sequences, around 20% of them seen only once. Another study also made use of these data, one on T cells expressing NK-cell markers.

Sequencing was carried out using PBMCs. This sequence joins TRBV9 and TRBJ2-1; possibly TRBD1 or TRBD2 for D (5 bases each). This clonotype was sampled from a woman aged 18-29 years in good health. For the CDR3, the DNA is TGTGCCAGCAGCCCAAGGTGGGGGTACTCCTACAATGAGCAGTTCTTC. It translates to CASSPRWGYSYNEQFF.